This T cell receptor beta chain was sequenced during a study of OX40 agonist ivuxolimab in advanced cancers. V dropped 5 bases and J dropped 2; count of bases not matched to a gene: 11. Germline V gives CDR1 SGHVS, CDR2 FQNEAQ. The CDR3 is 16 residues long. This clone has just a few counts. Only in-frame clones appear in the TCRdb table, and some are missing; sequencing was by immunoSEQ multiplex PCR. This table has tens of thousands of clones, roughly 85% appearing once. The chain has TRBV7-8 and TRBJ1-2; 7 bases are shared with TRBD1. The starting material was CD4+ or CD8+ T cells sorted from blood, obtained in a trial of the OX40 agonist ivuxolimab. The sequence was collected from an adult with an advanced solid tumor such as melanoma, head and neck, liver or kidney cancer. This chain's CDR3 is CASSRRGDRDNYGYTF. The CDR3 nucleotides read TGTGCCAGCAGCCGACGGGGCGACAGGGACAACTATGGCTACACCTTC.